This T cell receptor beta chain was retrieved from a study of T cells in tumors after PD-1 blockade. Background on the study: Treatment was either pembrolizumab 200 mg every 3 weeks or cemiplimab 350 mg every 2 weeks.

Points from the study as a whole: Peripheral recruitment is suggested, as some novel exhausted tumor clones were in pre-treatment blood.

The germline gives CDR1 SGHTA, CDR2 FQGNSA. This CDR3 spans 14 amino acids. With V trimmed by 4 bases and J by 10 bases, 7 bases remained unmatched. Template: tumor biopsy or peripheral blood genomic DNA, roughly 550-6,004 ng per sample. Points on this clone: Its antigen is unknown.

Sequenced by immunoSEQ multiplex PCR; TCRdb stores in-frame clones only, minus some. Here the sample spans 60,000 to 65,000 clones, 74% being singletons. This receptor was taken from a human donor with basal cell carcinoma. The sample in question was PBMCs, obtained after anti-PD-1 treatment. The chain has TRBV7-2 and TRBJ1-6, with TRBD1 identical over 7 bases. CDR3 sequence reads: CASSSPQGISPLHF. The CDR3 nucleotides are TGTGCCAGCAGCTCACCACAGGGGATATCACCCCTCCACTTT.